The 8 T cell receptor beta chains presented below share a single source sample, sequenced in a study of cytomegalovirus exposure and HLA in healthy donors. PCR involved 60 Vbeta and 13 Jbeta primers. The protocol was immunoSEQ multiplex PCR, while the TCRdb copy is restricted to in-frame clones and leaves out a portion. The table has approximately 82,000 clones, around 76% seen once. Sequenced input: PBMCs. The receptors derive from a man in his forties or fifties in good health and CMV-seronegative.

This rearrangement joins TRBV2 to TRBJ2-5, with D tentatively TRBD1 (6 bases). Germline-derived CDR1 and CDR2 are SNHLY and FYNNEI. The CDR3 length is 13 residues. The V end lost 7 bases, the J end lost 3 bases, and 12 bases lay between the germline ends. CDR3 coding DNA: TGTGCCAGCACTTCGTGGACAGAAGAGACCCAGTACTTC. This translates into CASTSWTEETQYF. Supplemented by reference TRBV2 and TRBJ2-5, the full variable domain reads EPEVTQTPSHQVTQMGQEVILRCVPISNHLYFYWYRQILGQKVEFLVSFYNNEISEKSEIFDDQFSVERPDGSNFTLKIRSTKLEDSAMYFCASTSWTEETQYFGPGTRLLVL.

The chain has TRBV14 and TRBJ2-3; the D is unclear. V was trimmed by 5 bases and J by 3 bases, leaving 15 bases between them. This CDR3 is 15 amino acids long. The germline CDR1 and CDR2 sequences are SGHDN and FVKESK. The CDR3 is CASSYGLPRTDTQYF. The CDR3 DNA reads TGTGCCAGCAGCTACGGTCTTCCCAGGACAGATACGCAGTATTTT.

The rearrangement uses TRBV5-1 and TRBJ2-7; TRBD2 aligns across 14 bases. The germline V gene encodes CDR1 SGHRS and CDR2 YFSETQ. With V trimmed by 4 bases and J by 7 bases, 10 bases remained unmatched. The CDR3 totals 16 residues. CDR3 DNA sequence: TGCGCCAGCAGCCCTGAGGGACTAGCGGGAGTCAGGGAGCAGTACTTC. This encodes CASSPEGLAGVREQYF.

The V call is TRBV6-5, the J call TRBJ1-1; TRBD1 agrees at 7 bases. Germline CDR1 MNHEY, CDR2 SVGAGI. CDR3 length: 12 amino acids. V shed 5 bases, J shed 8 bases, and the junction held 5 bases outside the gene matches. CDR3 in DNA: TGTGCCAGCAGTCGCCGGGACAGAGAAGCTTTCTTT. The encoded protein is CASSRRDREAFF.

The chain uses TRBV7-9 and TRBJ2-1, with TRBD2 matching 12 bases. V was clipped by 5 bases and J by 7 bases; unmatched bases: 6. The CDR3 length is 15 residues. Germline values: CDR1 SEHNR, CDR2 FQNEAQ (reference sequence). DNA for the CDR3: TGTGCCAGCAGCCTACGGACTAGCGGGACGAATGAGCAGTTCTTC. This codes for CASSLRTSGTNEQFF.

This rearrangement joins TRBV7-9 to TRBJ1-1; D unresolved. The V gene's germline CDR1 is SEHNR and CDR2 FQNEAQ (reference sequence). This CDR3 spans 14 amino acids. V dropped 5 bases and J dropped 0 bases, with 10 bases sitting between them. The DNA of the CDR3 is TGTGCCAGCAGCGTGGTGCGGCTGAACACTGAAGCTTTCTTT. This codes for CASSVVRLNTEAFF.

CDR3 loop: CASSGQGWEPGEQYF. CDR3 in DNA: TGTGCCAGCAGTGGACAGGGATGGGAGCCAGGCGAGCAGTACTTC. The V gene is TRBV6-1, the J gene TRBJ2-7, with TRBD1 matching 7 bases. The CDR3 has 15 amino acids. CDR1 and CDR2 (germline): MNHNS, SASEGT. The ends lost 4 bases at V and 6 bases at J; junction bases unmatched: 12.

This chain connects TRBV19 to TRBJ1-4; perhaps TRBD1 as D (6 bases). Germline CDR1 LNHDA, CDR2 SQIVND (reference sequence). Deletions cut 6 bases from V and 2 bases from J, with 13 bases between. This CDR3 is 15 amino acids long. The CDR3 DNA sequence: TGTGCCAGTAGCCCCTGGACAGAGACTAATGAAAAACTGTTTTTT. Amino acid sequence: CASSPWTETNEKLFF. Drawing the rest from reference TRBV19 and TRBJ1-4, the complete variable domain is DGGITQSPKYLFRKEGQNVTLSCEQNLNHDAMYWYRQDPGQGLRLIYYSQIVNDFQKGDIAEGYSVSREKKESFPLTVTSAQKNPTAFYLCASSPWTETNEKLFFGSGTQLSVL.